This TCR beta chain was profiled in a study of cytomegalovirus exposure and HLA in healthy donors (dated 2017 in TCRdb). Describing the broader study: An earlier analysis of some 500 of the donors reported about 250 Gb of sequence data and around 120 million unique TCR beta sequences from about 180 million T cells. Approximately 310 gigabases of sequencing data and 80 million or so unique TCR sequences were included in an early release covering 550 to 800 HLA-typed donors. Rather than using new phenotypic data, the later analysis identified candidate immune exposures from TCR beta sequences and from how often those sequences occurred across donors. In addition to the first cohort of around 670 subjects, a separate validation cohort of some 120 different subjects was used. Donor age, sex, ethnicity and CMV serostatus were compiled together with the repertoire data. Using immunosequencing, the study profiled T cell repertoires from about 610 subjects and related those repertoires to cytomegalovirus serostatus. The study aimed to test whether signatures of past pathogen exposure could be identified by cataloging public T cell receptors. Roughly five DR-DQ haplotypes were handled as single units for association and clustering, since linkage in the cohort was strong. HLA typing covered class I and class II loci at four-digit resolution. To study patterns of TCR occurrence, a later analysis re-analyzed previously published TCR beta repertoires from more than 550 donors and added high-resolution HLA genotyping. Among the roughly 410 genotyped donors, around 79% belonged to the genetic ancestry cluster associated with self-reported Caucasian donors. The number of typed donors differed by locus: about 620-640 for A, B, C, DRB1 and DQB1; 500 to 550 for DQA1; approximately 600 for DPA1; and some 450 for DPB1. On average, roughly 250,000 unique TCR beta nucleotide sequences were sequenced per donor among 398 genotyped donors of the cohort, with roughly 18% of those sequences being non-productive. Every repertoire in the discovery cohort had been generated on one and the same sequencing platform. A later genetic analysis used genome-wide SNP genotypes for about three fifths of the 666 donors, treating that subset as a discovery cohort. In an earlier analysis of a few hundred of the donors, high-throughput TCR beta sequencing was used to judge whether each TCR beta V gene segment behaved as functional or pseudogenic. To predict cytomegalovirus infection status, the study combined high-throughput TCR immunosequencing, statistical association of individual TCRs with disease status, and machine learning. Overall results and qualifications from the work: The 87-base-pair reads could not distinguish some IMGT-functional V segments, including TRBV6-2 and TRBV6-3, so those segments were excluded. A later genetic analysis associated a missense DCLRE1C variant with V-gene and J-gene trimming of TCR beta chains, and an independent cohort replicated the association. Strong co-occurrence of HLA alleles, especially DR and DQ, made assigning TCR associations to individual alleles difficult. A cluster of highly shared sequence variants was judged likely to be a technical artifact of the sequencing pipeline. According to a later analysis, TCR association rates differed among HLA loci, with DRB1 alleles showing the most associated TCRs and HLA-C alleles showing the fewest. An earlier analysis of approximately 570 of the donors showed that most TCR beta V segments appeared in productive rearrangements either about 90% or about 30% of the time, which broadly matched IMGT annotations. A further reported finding was that TCR beta sequences accurately predicted the HLA-A and HLA-B alleles for most subjects in the first cohort. A later analysis reported that several top co-occurrence clusters appeared linked to parvovirus B19, influenza, CMV and Epstein-Barr virus. Compared with equally common non-associated chains, HLA-associated TCR beta chains in a later analysis were more clonally expanded and had lower generation probabilities. Specific HLA alleles were associated with around 18,000 TCR beta sequences at a false discovery rate of 0.05 in a later analysis. Immune exposure information for the cohort was limited to CMV serostatus. According to a later analysis, most CMV-associated TCR beta chains appeared to be HLA-restricted, and the HLA associations seemed to be driven largely by CMV exposure. Linkage disequilibrium might explain the correlated functional status among segregating V segments, but an unknown experimental factor could not be ruled out. Most TCR sequences were observed very rarely across donors, whereas some public TCRs were present in many individuals. Presence/absence analyses assumed roughly uniform sequencing depth across donors, an assumption that may not hold. It was suggested by the authors that the approach could potentially be generalized to other disease states and immunological phenotypes. Compared with the 666-donor mean, donors in an Asian-associated ancestry cluster had fewer N-insertions in productive TCRs, according to a later genetic analysis. This cohort had only TCR beta chains sequenced, and the lack of alpha or paired-chain data limited which features could be detected. In the study, about 150 TCR beta chains were listed as associated with cytomegalovirus. HLA typing was unavailable for some donors at each locus, so association tests used only the typed subset. Because counts were too low, around 18 rarely observed V segments, including chromosome 9 orphons, were left out of the earlier analysis of approximately 500 of the donors. In both the original and validation cohorts, the classifier was reported to diagnose cytomegalovirus status with high specificity and sensitivity. A few of the identified cytomegalovirus-associated TCR beta chains were confirmed in vitro to be specific for cytomegalovirus antigens.

As regards this clone: No antigen is known for it. Per-base qualities were not stored, and no clone one base away is much larger. The same CDR3 arises from other DNA sequences in this sample as well.

The library relied on the immunoSEQ multiplex PCR assay. For the multiplex PCR, a mixture combining 60 forward primers for TCR Vbeta segments and 13 reverse primers for TCR Jbeta segments was used. Amplification of the CDR3 region of rearranged TCR beta genes was performed with a multiplex PCR assay on genomic DNA. The amplified TCR beta libraries were sequenced on the Illumina HiSeq System as 87-base-pair reads. Regarding the original processing steps: A later analysis tallied roughly 80 million unique TCR beta chains across the 660 or so repertoires, and about 10 million of those chains were shared by two or more donors. Raw reads were error-corrected and collapsed into unique sequences with a nearest-neighbor algorithm that merged closely related sequences to remove PCR and sequencing errors. To assign V, D and J gene segments, CDR3 sequences were aligned to IMGT reference sequences. For a sequence to be retained, a match of at least six nucleotides to both a V gene segment and a J gene segment was required. A rearrangement counted as productive if the CDR3 had no stop codons and remained in frame with V and J, and every other rearrangement counted as non-productive. Following IMGT convention, CDR3 was defined as the stretch from the second conserved V-encoded cysteine to the conserved J-encoded phenylalanine. The earlier analysis of 450 to 750 of the donors excluded any sequence lacking an unambiguous match to a single V gene segment. An earlier analysis of roughly 590 of the donors called V segments functional above 56.7% productive rearrangements and segregating when the between-donor standard deviation exceeded 5%. To diagnose cytomegalovirus status from the catalog of TCR beta chain sequences, a statistical classification framework was built. In a later analysis, TCR nucleotide sequences were compared against IMGT/GENE-DB human TR gene sequences so that V and J genes could be assigned. Using the TCRdist pipeline, a later analysis assigned CDR3 sequences along with most-parsimonious VDJ recombination scenarios. In a later analysis, each TCR beta chain was defined by its CDR3 amino acid sequence together with its V-gene family, and reads without a unique V-gene family were excluded. To address suspected cross-contamination and a sequencing artifact, a later analysis removed 450 to 700 highly shared, low-generation-probability nucleotide sequences. In a later analysis, a clonal expansion index for each public chain was calculated from normalized within-repertoire ranks of inferred template counts. In a later analysis, generation probabilities were computed with a VDJ recombination model fitted to out-of-frame rearrangements, and the resulting probabilities were checked against IGoR. In a later analysis, TCR-TCR, TCR-HLA and TCR-CMV co-occurrence was scored with hypergeometric tests, and a repertoire-size bias correction was applied to TCR pairs. In a later analysis, false discovery rates were estimated by permuting HLA or CMV assignments 20 times. In a later analysis, co-occurring TCRs were grouped using DBSCAN, with TCRdist sequence similarity added in when clustering inside HLA-allele-positive subsets. Repertoires with fewer than 30,000 or more than 120,000 public chains were left out of co-occurrence clustering, as were four to six repertoires with anomalous nucleotide sharing. This immuneACCESS table, as held by TCRdb, lists in-frame sequences with V and J called but not all clones. Of the missing ones, under half trace to an unresolved V gene in checked studies; the others have no known cause. V, J and clone size derive from that table, while D and trimming were established from the DNA sequence. This sample comprises about 160,000 clones, 70% to 90% of them detected only once. The ten largest clonotypes hold roughly 7.6% of the sample.

The cohort consisted of 666 healthy bone marrow donors. All cohort members were sampled while nominally healthy, although unrecorded immune exposures were likely present. The donor tested CMV seropositive and was one of the 289 seropositive cohort members. A peripheral blood sample was collected from each donor, and TCR beta sequencing was performed on peripheral blood mononuclear cells. The Qiagen DNeasy Blood Extraction Kit was used to extract genomic DNA from the blood cell samples. The CDR3 measures 15 amino acids from cysteine to phenylalanine. The DNA shown is the 45-base CDR3, in frame from base 1. V lost 1 base and J lost 5 bases; the stretch between them is 12 bases long. From a lookup of the germline V gene, CDR1 and CDR2 are MNHNS and SASEGT.

The rearranged segments are TRBV6-1 and TRBJ2-4, with TRBD1 perhaps the D gene, on 6 matching bases. Sequenced: PBMCs. This sequence was found in a woman aged 30 to 39 in good health and CMV-seropositive. The CDR3 has the sequence CASSEVLDRQNIQYF. The bases read TGTGCCAGCAGTGAAGTCTTAGACAGGCAAAACATTCAGTACTTC.